This TCR beta chain was profiled in a study of cytomegalovirus exposure and HLA in healthy donors. In its sample, this clone was seen a few times. Its cognate antigen is unknown. PCR primers comprised 60 Vbeta and 13 Jbeta primers. Generated by immunoSEQ multiplex PCR, the TCRdb table keeps only in-frame clones and is missing some. Of about 100,000 clones listed, approximately 71% are singletons. Study outcomes and limitations: HLA alleles showed associations with fewer than 20,000 TCR beta sequences in a later analysis, at a 0.05 false discovery rate. Most CMV-associated TCR beta chains were later found to appear HLA-restricted.

Trimming stripped 3 bases from V and 2 bases from J, with 8 bases between. CDR1 and CDR2 from the germline V gene are MNHEY and SMNVEV (reference sequence). The CDR3 sequence is 13 residues long. The receptor comes from a woman aged 18-29 years in good health and CMV-seropositive. Sample: PBMCs. The chain combines TRBV27 with TRBJ2-7; D is perhaps TRBD1 (5 bases). The DNA for the CDR3 is TGTGCCAGCAGTTTCGCAGGGACCTACGAGCAGTACTTC. As protein: CASSFAGTYEQYF.